One sample yielded the 4 T cell receptor beta chains listed below, sequenced in a study of cytomegalovirus exposure and HLA in healthy donors. Primers: 60 Vbeta forward and 13 Jbeta reverse. The assay was immunoSEQ multiplex PCR, and TCRdb's table has in-frame clones only and misses some. The profile covers about 140,000 clones, with about 70% appearing a single time and 3% to 3.5% taken by the ten largest. The sample consisted of PBMCs. The receptors stem from a male donor in good health and CMV-seronegative.

This clone has only a few counts. The genes are TRBV7-3 and TRBJ2-2; 7 bases are shared with TRBD2. The CDR3 spans 16 residues. Germline V CDR1 and CDR2: SGHTA, FQGTGA. Trimming cost V 3 bases and J 4 bases; bases outside gene matches: 8. The CDR3 reads CASSFTAGTLTGELFF. The CDR3 DNA sequence: TGTGCCAGCAGCTTTACAGCGGGGACCCTCACCGGGGAGCTGTTTTTT.

This chain links TRBV28 with TRBJ1-4; D might be TRBD1 (5 bases). This CDR3 region has 15 residues. Between the trimmed V and J ends, which lost 2 bases and 0 bases, there was a span of 7 bases. Germline CDR1 reads MDHEN; CDR2 reads SYDVKM. The CDR3 nucleotides are TGTGCCAGCAGTTTAATGACAGCAACTAATGAAAAACTGTTTTTT. It codes for CASSLMTATNEKLFF.

The V and J genes are TRBV28 and TRBJ2-1; 10 bases are shared with TRBD2. The CDR3 length is 16 residues. Trimming removed 9 bases from V and 1 base from J; junction bases left unmatched: 9. Per the germline V gene, CDR1 is MDHEN and CDR2 is SYDVKM. CDR3 loop: CASRGASGGSYNEQFF. The CDR3 DNA sequence: TGTGCCAGTCGAGGGGCTAGCGGGGGTTCCTACAATGAGCAGTTCTTC. The variable domain in full, with the rest retrieved from reference TRBV28 and TRBJ2-1, is DVKVTQSSRYLVKRTGEKVFLECVQDMDHENMFWYRQDPGLGLRLIYFSYDVKMKEKGDIPEGYSVSREKKERFSLILESASTNQTSMYLCASRGASGGSYNEQFFGPGTRLTVL.

The chain's CDR3 is CASSFGGSTEAFF. CDR3 coding DNA: TGTGCCAGCAGCTTCGGGGGGTCCACTGAAGCTTTCTTT. The chain recombines TRBV7-3 with TRBJ1-1, with D possibly matching TRBD1 (5 bases). CDR3 length equals 13 residues. Germline lookup yields CDR1 SGHTA and CDR2 FQGTGA. V gave up 3 bases and J gave up 4 bases, with 9 bases separating them.